This T cell receptor beta chain appears in the sequencing data of a study of regulatory T cells in long-lasting Graves disease (dated by TCRdb to the early 2020s). Looking at the study overall: Persistent Graves' disease meant more than 5 years of antithyroid drug treatment with TSH receptor autoantibodies that stayed positive. The study was registered as a clinical trial and conducted in China. TCR sequencing covered 13 persistent and around 20 newly diagnosed Graves' disease patients, 33 samples in total. Peripheral blood TCR sequencing and RNA sequencing compared persistent Graves' disease patients with newly diagnosed Graves' disease patients. On average, persistent Graves' disease patients in the clinical cohort had been on antithyroid drugs for roughly 11 years.

The library was built by means of multiplex PCR. The sample was run on an Illumina HiSeq 4000. To build TCR beta libraries, CDR3 regions were amplified by Arm-PCR using iRepertoire HTBI primers. Before sequencing, the PCR products underwent gel purification. Turning to the authors' computational methods: A total of around 66 TRBV and about 13 TRBJ segments were identified across samples and were used for gene usage analysis of CDR3 amino acid clonotypes. COPE and FqMerger were used to merge filtered high-quality paired reads into contigs. BLAST was used to align contigs to IMGT TRBV, TRBD and TRBJ reference genes, and CDR3 was defined according to IMGT. Clonotypes above 0.1% frequency were classified as highly expanded clones. Shannon entropy was used to measure repertoire diversity, and the Gini coefficient was used to measure V-J evenness. Clonotypes shared by more than one individual were considered public. TCRdb trimmed the raw reads at Q25, called clones with MiXCR and kept productive beta chains. Here each entry gathers all rows of one CDR3 protein and keeps the most common genes and DNA. In this record, the V and J calls reflect TCRdb's handling and not the investigators' own analysis. This sample lists roughly 470,000 distinct CDR3 sequences; less than 25% were detected once. 7.8% of the sample rests with the top ten.

Reading the label with the study, this specimen's time point is: persistent/refractory GD, antithyroid drugs over 5 years with positive TRAb. For both TCR sequencing and RNA sequencing, RNA was extracted from PBMCs using TRIzol. Graves' disease was diagnosed according to American Thyroid Association guidelines. Patients were recruited from an endocrinology department in Xi'an, China. From each patient, about 9.7 milliliters of peripheral blood was collected into an EDTA anticoagulant tube. Ficoll Paque Plus density gradient separation was used to isolate PBMCs, and no further T cell sorting was done. An Agilent 2100 Bioanalyzer and agarose gel were used to check RNA quality, and a NanoDrop 2000 was used to measure RNA concentration. Overall study results and their limits: Compared with newly diagnosed patients, persistent Graves' disease patients had lower TCR Shannon entropy and fewer highly expanded clones, which suggests clonal expansion. Peripheral blood alone was examined, since thyroid tissue, which constituted the primary lesion, could not be accessed. A larger number of public clonotypes was shared among persistent patients (fewer than 3,000) than among newly diagnosed patients (roughly 1,000). The authors noted that the small sample size was a limitation that may lower accuracy. Only the TCR beta chain was sequenced and analyzed.

This clonotype has a single count. Its cognate antigen has yet to be identified. Nothing much larger sits one base from this clone, and base qualities are not available. One read amounts to weak evidence. The sequencing used peripheral blood mononuclear cells (PBMCs), collected when the disease was refractory, from a patient treated with antithyroid drugs. The receptor was derived from a female donor with Graves disease.

The CDR3 loop reads CAWSRAGGGSDEQYF. The base sequence is TGTGCCTGGAGTCGGGCGGGAGGGGGGTCGGACGAGCAGTACTTC. The chain was built from TRBV30 and TRBJ2-7; 9 central nucleotides agree with TRBD2. V and J are trimmed by 2 bases and 5 bases, and the gene matches miss 10 bases of the junction. CDR1 and CDR2 were assigned from the germline V gene (reference sequence) as GTSNPN and SVGIG. Its CDR3 holds 15 amino acids, cysteine through phenylalanine. Only CDR3 DNA remains: 45 bases, in frame from the first base.